The subject of this entry is one T cell receptor (beta chain). Antigen: not known. The entry originates in a study of post-analysis software for immune sequencing data. Libraries were made from TCR beta cDNA, and they carried unique molecular identifiers. TCRdb passed the PCR reads through MiXCR, listing each CDR3 protein once. The repertoire holds approximately 160,000 distinct CDR3 sequences, with approximately 30% as singletons. Study-level findings and limits: Patients carried roughly 5 TRBV segments more frequently than controls did, and TRBV5-6, TRBV5-1 and TRBV20-1 were among them.

CDR1 is SGHKS, CDR2 YYEKEE, per germline (reference sequence). The CDR3 is made up of 14 amino acids. This chain connects TRBV5-5 to TRBJ2-7, with D unresolved. The J call may be incorrect, as the DNA end agrees better with TRBJ2-5. Sequenced material: blood. This sequence was found in a girl aged 10 to 17 with multiple sclerosis. The CDR3 coding sequence is TGTGCCAGCAGCTTGGACAGATCCTGGGAGACCCAGTACTTC. It codes for CASSLDRSWETQYF.